This T cell receptor (beta chain) was sequenced in a study of blood T cells in healthy people across ages (dated by TCRdb to between 2014 and 2017). For context, the study as a whole: In model experiments, roughly one uniquely barcoded TCR beta cDNA molecule per two T cells was captured by template switching. To track age-related changes in TCR beta repertoire diversity, the study relied on deep sequencing normalized with unique cDNA molecular identifiers. Donors were grouped into four age groups: young (average approximately 15 years), middle-aged (39), aged (around 60) and long-lived (around 82). To avoid experimental bias, donors of different ages were spread randomly across the sequencing lanes. The study analyzed two additional independent replicas of 1 million unique cDNA reads from the same blood draw for two donors, one aged 18 to 30 and one aged 80 or older. The study at large found these results: Because the CMV infection status of the donors was unknown, age-related changes in expanded clonotypes may potentially have been confounded. Observed TCR beta diversity per million T cells fell roughly linearly with age, and a significant reduction was already apparent by age roughly 40. Observed TCR beta diversity correlated strongly with the percentage of naive T cells measured by flow cytometry. Conclusive comparison of naive and antigen-experienced compartments was prevented by the profiling of bulk unsorted PBMCs. Compared with the aged group, the long-lived group had more naive CD4+ T cells, fewer expanded clones and increased TCR diversity, a pattern suggesting age selection. Estimates of total diversity based on one million sequenced T cells were considered lower bounds and underestimates.

Systemically healthy Caucasian individuals from Russia, approximately 39 in total and aged about 6 to 90 years, were included as donors. Approximately 10 milliliters of peripheral blood were collected from each donor into EDTA-treated Vacutainer tubes. PBMCs were isolated by Ficoll-Paque density-gradient centrifugation, with at least 7 million obtained per sample. Total RNA, at least 5 micrograms per sample, was extracted from PBMCs with Trizol reagent. For every donor, an aliquot of PBMCs went through flow cytometry to measure the percentages of naive CD45RAhigh/CD27high T cells. Library generation was performed with 5' RACE. The instrument was an Illumina HiSeq 2500. A second 7 to 11 cycle PCR used a sample-barcoded 5' primer and a J-beta primer mix. A unique molecular identifier was introduced onto each TCR beta cDNA molecule by a template-switch 5' adaptor carrying 12 random nucleotides. Each sample yielded at least 2.5 million CDR3-containing paired-end reads. The Mint cDNA synthesis kit, primed by a TRBC-specific oligonucleotide, was used to synthesize first-strand cDNA from all RNA. All cDNA was treated with uracil-DNA glycosylase and then went through a first 18-cycle PCR with the universal primers M1SS and BC2_uni_R. As for the authors' bioinformatics: Normalization of each sample was performed by random selection of 1 million high-quality reads, each carrying a distinct molecular identifier. Reads sharing molecular identifiers were discarded rather than binned into consensus sequences. CDR3 identification, clonotype clustering and error correction used MiTCR with a Q25 quality threshold and the strictest error-elimination algorithm. A nonparametric unseen species model with Euler transformation was used to estimate lower-bound total TCR beta diversity. TCRdb applied fastp at Q25 and MiXCR to the public reads, then kept only in-frame beta chains. A single entry per CDR3 protein holds the most common genes and DNA from its merged rows. These V and J calls derive from TCRdb rather than the authors' analysis. A total of about 1,500,000 distinct CDR3 sequences appear in this sample, roughly 27% of them only once. The ten top clones hold about 7.7% of the sample.

Reading the germline V gene gives CDR1 MDHEN and CDR2 SYDVKM. V and J are truncated by 7 bases and 4 bases respectively, leaving an intervening sequence of 9 bases. The CDR3 sequence holds 12 residues, the cysteine and phenylalanine included. The sequence is cut down to CDR3 DNA, 36 bases in frame from base 1. Concerning this clonotype: Its recognized antigen is unknown. Base qualities are missing; no much larger clone stands one base away.

This clonotype was obtained from a woman aged 25 to 39 in good health. The chain employs TRBV28 and TRBJ2-3; TRBD1 is perhaps the D gene, given 5 matching bases. The sequenced sample consisted of blood. The CDR3 region reads CASKQDADTQYF. The nucleotide sequence is given as TGTGCCAGCAAACAGGACGCAGATACGCAGTATTTT. Full variable domain (CDR3 extended with the reference TRBV28 and TRBJ2-3 proteins): DVKVTQSSRYLVKRTGEKVFLECVQDMDHENMFWYRQDPGLGLRLIYFSYDVKMKEKGDIPEGYSVSREKKERFSLILESASTNQTSMYLCASKQDADTQYFGPGTRLTVL.